One sample yielded the 4 T cell receptor beta chains listed below, sequenced in a study of T cells in Graves' hyperthyroidism and ophthalmopathy. Regions amplified from RNA transcripts were the TCR beta CDR3 regions. The HTBI set primed first-round TCR CDR3 RT-PCR. MiXCR, run by TCRdb on the multiplex PCR reads, gives a single entry per CDR3 protein. The sample carries more than 350,000 distinct CDR3 sequences, more than 12% recorded once. The sequenced material came from blood. Receptors originate from a woman in her twenties or thirties with Graves' hyperthyroidism.

The chain recombines TRBV10-3 with TRBJ2-7, with 14 positions matching TRBD2. This CDR3 is 16 amino acids long. Germline V gene data show CDR1 as ENHRY and CDR2 as SYGVKD. V gave up 2 bases and J gave up 3 bases; unmatched junction bases: 3. CDR3 amino acids: CAISELGLAGVYEQYF. CDR3 in DNA: TGTGCCATCAGTGAGCTGGGACTAGCGGGAGTCTACGAGCAGTACTTC.

This rearrangement joins TRBV18 to TRBJ2-7; TRBD1 matches 7 bases. CDR3 length: 14 amino acids. V was pared by 6 bases and J by 7 bases, with 12 bases of the junction left unmatched. The germline V gene has CDR1 KGHSH and CDR2 LQKENI. CDR3 sequence: CASSPIDRAREQYF. Written as DNA, the CDR3 is TGTGCCAGCTCGCCGATAGACAGGGCTCGAGAGCAGTACTTC.

The chain recombines TRBV19 with TRBJ2-7, with D perhaps TRBD1 (5 bases). The V end was cut by 9 bases, the J end by 3 bases, with 15 bases between. In germline, CDR1 is LNHDA, CDR2 SQIVND (reference sequence). CDR3 length: 13 amino acids. The CDR3 nucleotides are TGTGCCAGCTCATCCCAGGGATTCTACGAGCAGTACTTC. Translation gives CASSSQGFYEQYF.

This clonotype occurred a few times. The chain employs TRBV7-9 and TRBJ1-1; 9 bases are shared with TRBD1. CDR3 length: 14 amino acids. The germline V gene encodes CDR1 SEHNR and CDR2 FQNEAQ (reference sequence). J was trimmed by 8 bases and V by 4 bases; bases with no gene match: 8. CDR3 nucleotide sequence: TGTGCCAGCAGCTCCGGGACAGGGTTCGCCGAAGCTTTCTTT. Translated: CASSSGTGFAEAFF.